Listed here are 25 T cell receptor beta chains from one sample, sequenced in a study of cytomegalovirus exposure and HLA in healthy donors. The study ran its PCR with 60 Vbeta and 13 Jbeta primers. Produced via immunoSEQ multiplex PCR; TCRdb's table is partial and in-frame only. Of under 120,000 clones in the sample, roughly 80% are singletons; the top ten hold roughly 5.6%. The sample taken for sequencing was PBMCs. The receptors were gathered from a female donor in good health and CMV-seropositive.

The chain is built from TRBV11-2 and TRBJ1-1; unclear D gene. V lost 4 bases and J lost 5, with 11 bases in between. Germline lookup yields CDR1 SGHAT and CDR2 FQNNGV. There are 13 residues in the CDR3. CDR3 bases: TGTGCCAGCAGCTCAATAAGGAGGACTGAAGCTTTCTTT. This sequence encodes CASSSIRRTEAFF.

The J gene is TRBJ1-1, the V gene TRBV27; 8 bases agree with TRBD1. With V trimmed by 5 bases and J by 2 bases, 7 bases remained unmatched. The CDR3 length is 15 residues. The germline gives CDR1 MNHEY, CDR2 SMNVEV (reference sequence). CDR3 sequence: CASSGTGGLNTEAFF. The CDR3 DNA sequence: TGTGCCAGCAGTGGGACAGGTGGCCTCAACACTGAAGCTTTCTTT.

The J gene is TRBJ2-1, the V gene TRBV19, with 8 bases fitting TRBD1. J gave up 8 bases and V 5 bases, and 14 bases lay outside the gene matches. CDR1 LNHDA and CDR2 SQIVND come from the germline V gene (reference sequence). This CDR3 region has 16 residues. CDR3 nucleotides: TGTGCCAGTAGTCGACAGGGGTATCTATCGCGGGATGAGCAGTTCTTC. This gives the protein CASSRQGYLSRDEQFF.

A word on this clone: The same CDR3 arises from other DNA sequences in this sample as well. CDR3 bases: TGTGCCAGCAGCCTCGACAGGGGAAGCTCCTACGAGCAGTACTTC. Translating it yields CASSLDRGSSYEQYF. This chain joins TRBV7-2 and TRBJ2-7; 8 bases align to TRBD1. CDR3 size: 15 residues. J was trimmed by 0 bases and V by 5 bases; bases with no gene match: 6. CDR1 is SGHTA and CDR2 is FQGNSA in the germline V gene.

CDR3 sequence reads: CASSERQGSSPLHF. The CDR3 bases are TGTGCCAGCAGTGAGAGACAGGGGAGTTCACCCCTCCACTTT. The chain employs TRBV2 and TRBJ1-6; 8 bases match TRBD1. The germline V gene encodes CDR1 SNHLY and CDR2 FYNNEI. The J segment lost 9 bases and the V segment lost 3 bases, leaving 4 bases of the junction unmatched. The length of the CDR3 is 14 residues.

The chain uses TRBV5-1 and TRBJ2-1; 9 bases line up with TRBD2. The germline V gene has CDR1 SGHRS and CDR2 YFSETQ. The CDR3 is 16 residues long. The trim removed 0 bases at V and 2 bases at J, leaving 3 bases unmatched. The CDR3 DNA reads as TGCGCCAGCAGCTTGGTAGGCGGGGGGGCCTACAATGAGCAGTTCTTC. Translated: CASSLVGGGAYNEQFF.

This clone was counted a few times. CDR3 coding DNA: TGCGCCAGCAGCACCGGACAGGGCACAGATACGCAGTATTTT. Its translation: CASSTGQGTDTQYF. The V gene is TRBV5-1, the J gene TRBJ2-3; the match to TRBD1 covers 7 bases. Germline CDR1 SGHRS, CDR2 YFSETQ. The CDR3 length is 14 residues. V was clipped by 4 bases and J by 1 base; unmatched bases: 3.

The chain has TRBV6-1 and TRBJ1-6; D gene unclear. This CDR3 is built from 16 residues. The V gene lost 0 bases and the J gene lost 4 bases, with 10 bases spanning the gap. Germline CDR1 and CDR2: MNHNS and SASEGT. CDR3 nucleotide sequence: TGTGCCAGCAGTGAAGCCTGGGGAGTGTATAATTCACCCCTCCACTTT. Translation: CASSEAWGVYNSPLHF.

The gene calls are TRBV28 and TRBJ1-4; TRBD1 is a possible D gene (5 bases). Germline V CDR1 and CDR2: MDHEN, SYDVKM. The CDR3 totals 17 residues. Trimming stripped 7 bases from V and 8 bases from J, with 26 bases between. The CDR3 nucleotides are TGTGCCAGCACCCCAGGCCAGGGAGAACGGCGGGGGGAAAAACTGTTTTTT. This translates into CASTPGQGERRGEKLFF.

The CDR3: CASSPWTTTNEKLFF. DNA for the CDR3: TGTGCCAGCAGCCCTTGGACAACAACTAATGAAAAACTGTTTTTT. This sequence joins TRBV28 and TRBJ1-4; D possibly corresponds to TRBD1 (5 bases). CDR3 length equals 15 residues. V was trimmed by 6 bases and J by 0 bases, leaving 11 bases between them. Germline V gene sequence: CDR1 MDHEN, CDR2 SYDVKM.

The chain carries TRBV28 and TRBJ2-7, with D maybe TRBD2 (5 bases). V lost 5 bases, J lost 7 bases, and 18 bases lay in between. CDR3 length equals 14 residues. Germline lookup yields CDR1 MDHEN and CDR2 SYDVKM. The CDR3 region has the DNA TGTGCCAGCAGTCCTCCGGGTCGGGGATGGGAGCAGTACTTC. Protein product: CASSPPGRGWEQYF. Full variable domain (outside the CDR3, taken from reference TRBV28 and TRBJ2-7): DVKVTQSSRYLVKRTGEKVFLECVQDMDHENMFWYRQDPGLGLRLIYFSYDVKMKEKGDIPEGYSVSREKKERFSLILESASTNQTSMYLCASSPPGRGWEQYFGPGTRLTVT.

V and J are TRBV30 and TRBJ2-5; D is perhaps TRBD1 (6 bases). CDR3 length: 15 amino acids. Trimming took 0 bases from V and 5 from J, leaving 16 bases between them. Germline V CDR1 and CDR2: GTSNPN, SVGIG (reference sequence). CDR3 DNA: TGTGCCTGGAGTGTAGGTGAGGCCCAGGGGGAGACCCAGTACTTC. It encodes CAWSVGEAQGETQYF.

As to this clone: The sample carries other DNA sequences with the same CDR3. This chain uses TRBV6-6 with TRBJ1-4; no definite D call. From germline, CDR1 is MNHNY and CDR2 SVGAGI (reference sequence). This CDR3 spans 16 amino acids. Trimming took off 0 bases at V and 0 bases at J, with 8 bases between the two ends. CDR3 in amino acids: CASSYSSGATNEKLFF. The CDR3 DNA follows: TGTGCCAGCAGTTACTCCTCCGGTGCAACTAATGAAAAACTGTTTTTT.

The chain is built from TRBV7-3 and TRBJ2-7; 8 bases map to TRBD1. The junction had 3 bases not matched to a gene; V was cut back by 3 bases and J by 2 bases. CDR1 and CDR2 (germline): SGHTA, FQGTGA. The CDR3 sequence is 14 residues long. The CDR3 sequence: CASSFGQGPYEQYF. In nucleotides, the CDR3 is TGTGCCAGCAGCTTTGGACAGGGTCCCTACGAGCAGTACTTC. Full variable domain (remainder filled in from reference TRBV7-3 and TRBJ2-7): GAGVSQTPSNKVTEKGKYVELRCDPISGHTALYWYRQSLGQGPEFLIYFQGTGAADDSGLPNDRFFAVRPEGSVSTLKIQRTERGDSAVYLCASSFGQGPYEQYFGPGTRLTVT.

J is TRBJ1-1 and V is TRBV5-5; tentative D call: TRBD1 (5 bases). Trimming took 3 bases from V and 1 from J, leaving 10 bases between them. Germline V CDR1 and CDR2: SGHKS, YYEKEE (reference sequence). CDR3 length: 14 residues. In nucleotides, the CDR3 is TGTGCCAGCAGCTCAGGGATTAGGAACACTGAAGCTTTCTTT. Translating gives CASSSGIRNTEAFF.

The chain couples TRBV30 to TRBJ1-3; 7 bases align to TRBD1. The germline V gene has CDR1 GTSNPN and CDR2 SVGIG (reference sequence). The CDR3 is 15 residues long. The V segment lost 4 bases and the J segment 4 bases; nucleotides outside the gene matches: 10. CDR3 loop: CAWNLDRVKGNTIYF. For the CDR3, the DNA is TGTGCCTGGAACCTCGACAGGGTTAAAGGAAACACCATATATTTT. Full variable domain (missing parts from reference TRBV30 and TRBJ1-3): SQTIHQWPATLVQPVGSPLSLECTVEGTSNPNLYWYRQAAGRGLQLLFYSVGIGQISSEVPQNLSASRPQDRQFILSSKKLLLSDSGFYLCAWNLDRVKGNTIYFGEGSWLTVV.

The J gene is TRBJ2-2, the V gene TRBV4-1; 12 bases fit TRBD1. Germline trimming cut 5 bases from V and 4 bases from J; bases unmatched to any gene: 8. Per the germline V gene, CDR1 is MGHRA and CDR2 is YSYEKL. CDR3 length: 17 amino acids. CDR3 DNA: TGCGCCAGCAGCTCCCAGGGGACAGGGGGCCGCACCGGGGAGCTGTTTTTT. Protein: CASSSQGTGGRTGELFF.

The genes are TRBV9 and TRBJ2-3; D unclear. In germline, CDR1 is SGDLS, CDR2 YYNGEE. Trimming left V 0 bases short and J 1 base short, with 15 bases between. The CDR3 sequence is 17 residues long. CDR3 loop: CASSVGVRQWGTDTQYF. CDR3 nucleotide sequence: TGTGCCAGCAGCGTAGGGGTCAGGCAGTGGGGCACAGATACGCAGTATTTT. Supplemented by reference TRBV9 and TRBJ2-3, the full variable domain reads DSGVTQTPKHLITATGQRVTLRCSPRSGDLSVYWYQQSLDQGLQFLIQYYNGEERAKGNILERFSAQQFPDLHSELNLSSLELGDSALYFCASSVGVRQWGTDTQYFGPGTRLTVL.

The chain uses TRBV7-8 and TRBJ2-7; D is ambiguous. This CDR3 has 14 amino acids. Trimming stripped 1 base from V and 3 bases from J, with 10 bases between. Germline V lookup: CDR1 SGHVS, CDR2 FQNEAQ. For the CDR3, the DNA is TGTGCCAGCAGCTTAGGGCGGAACGTCTACGAGCAGTACTTC. It encodes CASSLGRNVYEQYF.

The chain carries TRBV6-5 and TRBJ2-7, with 9 bases that match TRBD1. The germline V gene encodes CDR1 MNHEY and CDR2 SVGAGI. The CDR3 length is 16 residues. With 0 bases clipped from V and 2 bases from J, the junction kept 5 bases outside the gene matches. The CDR3 reads CASSYSTGGNPYEQYF. CDR3 DNA sequence: TGTGCCAGCAGTTACTCGACAGGGGGGAACCCCTACGAGCAGTACTTC.

DNA for the CDR3: TGTGCCAGCAGTGTGGACAGGCAAGAGACCCAGTACTTC. Encoded protein: CASSVDRQETQYF. V usage is TRBV2 and J usage is TRBJ2-5, with 7 bases fitting TRBD1. This CDR3 region has 13 residues. V shed 4 bases, J shed 2 bases, and the junction held 1 base outside the gene matches. Germline CDR1 and CDR2: SNHLY and FYNNEI.

Notes on this clone: Different DNA sequences within this sample yield the same CDR3. This chain joins TRBV30 and TRBJ1-2, with D tentatively TRBD1 (6 bases). The V and J ends lost 2 bases and 7 bases respectively, with 14 bases between them. The CDR3 spans 13 residues. Germline V CDR1 and CDR2: GTSNPN, SVGIG (reference sequence). The DNA of the CDR3 is TGTGCCTGGAGTCCTGGGGGGGCGGTTGGCTACACCTTC. This encodes CAWSPGGAVGYTF.

This clone was seen only a few times. The chain links TRBV7-8 to TRBJ2-6; D remains ambiguous. CDR3 length: 17 residues. V was pared by 0 bases and J by 3 bases, with 12 bases between. CDR1 and CDR2 (germline): SGHVS, FQNEAQ. The CDR3: CASSLAQSGRGANVLTF. CDR3 bases: TGTGCCAGCAGCTTAGCCCAATCGGGTCGTGGGGCCAACGTCCTGACTTTC.

Comment on this clone: A read error may account for a junction end that differs from germline. The genes are TRBV7-6 and TRBJ2-1; 7 nucleotides line up with TRBD2. The CDR3 loop spans 12 amino acids. Germline V gene data show CDR1 as SGHVS and CDR2 as FNYEAQ. CDR3 DNA sequence: TGTGCCAGCAGCTCCCGACTAGCCCCCAAGCTCTTC. Its protein is CASSSRLAPKLF.

This chain connects TRBV10-1 to TRBJ2-1; D is uncertain. This CDR3 is 10 amino acids long. Germline V gives CDR1 WNHNN, CDR2 SYGVQD (reference sequence). The V and J ends lost 11 bases and 8 bases respectively, with 10 bases between them. The CDR3 loop is CAGCLDEQFF. The CDR3, as DNA: TGCGCCGGCTGTCTAGATGAGCAGTTCTTC.